This T cell receptor beta chain stems from a study of blood T cell repertoires in COVID-19. This clone was seen just once. Germline trimming cut 4 bases from V and 0 bases from J; bases unmatched to any gene: 8. Germline V gene data show CDR1 as MNHEY and CDR2 as SMNVEV (reference sequence). The CDR3 sequence is 16 residues long. Assay used: immunoSEQ multiplex PCR; TCRdb lists only in-frame clones, some missing. The table lists about 53,000 clones, 77% of them singletons, with around two fifths in the top ten. This clonotype originated in a man in his 70s with active or convalescent COVID-19. This chain links TRBV27 with TRBJ2-7, with TRBD2 identical over 8 bases. Sequencing used peripheral blood. The CDR3 loop reads CASSSIFSGDSYEQYF. The CDR3 bases are TGTGCCAGCAGTTCGATATTTAGCGGGGACTCCTACGAGCAGTACTTC.